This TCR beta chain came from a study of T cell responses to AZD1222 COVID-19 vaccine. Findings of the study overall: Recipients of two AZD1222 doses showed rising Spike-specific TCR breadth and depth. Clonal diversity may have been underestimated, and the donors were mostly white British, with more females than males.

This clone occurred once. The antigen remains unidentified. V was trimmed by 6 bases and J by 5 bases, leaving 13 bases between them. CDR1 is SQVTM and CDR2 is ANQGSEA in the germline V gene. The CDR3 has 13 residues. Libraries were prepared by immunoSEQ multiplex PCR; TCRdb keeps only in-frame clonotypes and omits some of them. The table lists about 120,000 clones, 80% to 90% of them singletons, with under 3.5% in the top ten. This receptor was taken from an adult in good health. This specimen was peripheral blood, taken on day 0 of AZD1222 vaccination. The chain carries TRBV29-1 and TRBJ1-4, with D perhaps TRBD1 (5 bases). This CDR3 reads CSVRTPANEKLFF. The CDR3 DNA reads TGCAGCGTGCGGACACCAGCAAATGAAAAACTGTTTTTT.